Below are 7 T cell receptor beta chains sequenced from a single sample in a study of T cell repertoires in ileal Crohn's disease. Regarding time point: neoterminal ileum biopsy at postoperative endoscopy, about 6 months after surgery. Profiled with immunoSEQ multiplex PCR; TCRdb holds only in-frame clones, not every one. This repertoire shows tens of thousands of clones, roughly 91% found once; its top ten account for roughly 1.9%. The source material was ileal tissue. The source of these receptors is an adult with Crohn's disease.

This clone was seen only once. The chain joins TRBV7-6 to TRBJ2-7, with 8 nucleotides matching TRBD1. The CDR3 runs to 13 residues. V shed 5 bases, J shed 6 bases, and the junction held 6 bases outside the gene matches. CDR1 is SGHVS, CDR2 FNYEAQ, per germline. CDR3 residues: CASSPRQGSEQYF. The CDR3 nucleotides read TGTGCCAGCAGCCCGAGACAGGGGAGCGAGCAGTACTTC.

The genes are TRBV27 and TRBJ2-5; the D is unclear. CDR1 is MNHEY, CDR2 SMNVEV, per germline (reference sequence). There are 9 residues in the CDR3. Trimming removed 10 bases at V and 7 bases at J, with 7 bases between. CDR3 sequence: CAMRGTQYF. The DNA of the CDR3 is TGTGCCATGAGAGGGACCCAGTACTTC.

V gene TRBV2 combines with J gene TRBJ1-2; D gene uncertain. The germline gives CDR1 SNHLY, CDR2 FYNNEI. The CDR3 consists of 17 residues. Trimming shortened V by 4 bases and J by 1 base, and 19 bases separated the two germline ends. The CDR3 coding sequence is TGTGCCAGCAGTGGGCCTCAGGCAGGATTCAATAACTATGGCTACACCTTC. This translates into CASSGPQAGFNNYGYTF.

The chain joins TRBV28 to TRBJ2-1; D is unresolved. The germline V and J ends were trimmed by 4 bases and 7 bases, with 14 bases remaining between them. The CDR3 has 14 amino acids. Germline V gene data show CDR1 as MDHEN and CDR2 as SYDVKM. CDR3 coding DNA: TGTGCCAGCAGTTACGGTGTGATTCGAAATGAGCAGTTCTTC. Residues: CASSYGVIRNEQFF. The whole variable domain, filled in from reference TRBV28 and TRBJ2-1, reads DVKVTQSSRYLVKRTGEKVFLECVQDMDHENMFWYRQDPGLGLRLIYFSYDVKMKEKGDIPEGYSVSREKKERFSLILESASTNQTSMYLCASSYGVIRNEQFFGPGTRLTVL.

This sequence joins TRBV7-8 and TRBJ1-5; 7 bases line up with TRBD1. The junction had 6 bases not matched to a gene; V was cut back by 5 bases and J by 5 bases. The CDR3 is made up of 14 amino acids. Germline-derived CDR1 and CDR2 are SGHVS and FQNEAQ. The CDR3 nucleotides read TGTGCCAGCAGCCGGGGGACAGTCGATCAGCCCCAGCATTTT. Translation: CASSRGTVDQPQHF.

This chain joins TRBV27 and TRBJ1-2; D not certain. The CDR3 length is 13 residues. CDR1 is MNHEY, CDR2 SMNVEV, per germline (reference sequence). Trimming took off 0 bases at V and 4 bases at J, with 6 bases between the two ends. CDR3 residues: CASSLSSGYGYTF. CDR3 coding DNA: TGTGCCAGCAGTTTATCCTCGGGCTATGGCTACACCTTC.

The V and J genes are TRBV9 and TRBJ1-1, with D possibly matching TRBD1 (5 bases). In germline, CDR1 is SGDLS, CDR2 YYNGEE. The ends were cut back, 4 bases at V and 6 bases at J, with 25 bases in the middle. There are 17 residues in the CDR3. CDR3 nucleotides: TGTGCCAGCAGCTATCTAGGGCAGGTCGGGGGGTTCCCTGAAGCTTTCTTT. Protein: CASSYLGQVGGFPEAFF.